The TCR beta chain described here comes from a study of T cells in Graves' hyperthyroidism and ophthalmopathy. The V gene lost 11 bases and the J gene lost 1 base, with 14 bases spanning the gap. Germline assignment: CDR1 ENHRY and CDR2 SYGVKD. The CDR3 is made up of 13 amino acids. Overall study results and limits: Clonotypes that were expanded in thyroid above 0.001 mostly appeared in blood too.

This clonotype has at least ten counts. Its target is not known. For the diagnoses, clinical symptoms, serum thyroxine and TRAb, thyroid ultrasound and orbital computed tomography were used. Out of over 7.5 ml of fresh peripheral blood came the PBMCs. RNA transcripts were the template for amplifying TCR beta CDR3 regions. With the HTBI primer set, the TCR CDR3 went through a first round of RT-PCR. TCRdb re-derived calls from the multiplex PCR reads in MiXCR, one entry per CDR3 protein. The sample shows 360,000 or so distinct CDR3 sequences, 19% of them seen only once. The sequenced sample consisted of blood. The receptor's source is a woman aged 18-35 years with Graves' hyperthyroidism. V gene TRBV10-3 combines with J gene TRBJ1-2; D not certain. Here the CDR3 reads CAPGARNNYGYTF. In DNA, the CDR3 is TGTGCCCCTGGAGCCAGGAATAACTATGGCTACACCTTC.